A selection of T cell receptor beta chains follows, all from one sample in a study of T cells in narcolepsy. The table came from immunoSEQ multiplex PCR; TCRdb's copy has only in-frame clones and leaves some out. The sample lists about 25,000 clones, roughly 80% occurring once. Sequenced material: CD45RA- memory CD4+ T cells from PBMCs. These receptors all come from a human donor with narcolepsy. CDR3s include the opening cysteine and the closing phenylalanine or tryptophan. The D gene is left open where the match is weak. A row's size may be missing; if present it is once, few, many or a size class.

size	J	D	V	CDR3
NA	TRBJ2-5	NA	TRBV18	CASSQETQYF
NA	TRBJ2-3	TRBD1	TRBV7-3	CASSPPGQSTDTQYF
NA	TRBJ1-5	TRBD1	TRBV30	CAWSKGAVFGNQPQHF
NA	TRBJ1-4	NA	TRBV10-3	CATQNGDTNEKLFF
few	TRBJ2-7	NA	TRBV6-6	CASRPTDYEQYF
NA	TRBJ2-5	NA	TRBV5-6	CASSLGQQETQYF
NA	TRBJ1-1	NA	TRBV30	CAWSGFGSLNTEAFF
NA	TRBJ2-7	TRBD2	TRBV30	CAWSGTSGGKEQYF
NA	TRBJ1-2	NA	TRBV5-6	CASSLLQGDGYTF
NA	TRBJ2-4	NA	TRBV27	CASSPHRSATAKNIQYF
NA	TRBJ1-2	NA	TRBV6-6	CASSYLGDGYTF
few	TRBJ2-3	NA	TRBV15	CATSRVLNTDTQYF
NA	TRBJ1-5	NA	TRBV27	CASSRTGNQPQHF
NA	TRBJ2-3	NA	TRBV7-7	CASSPLGPDTQYF
NA	TRBJ1-1	TRBD1	TRBV5-1	CASSATTGGETEAFF
few	TRBJ1-6	NA	TRBV10-3	CAISESKGDNSPLHF
NA	TRBJ2-1	TRBD2	TRBV6-5	CASSPTSVPHNEQFF
NA	TRBJ2-1	NA	TRBV10-3	CAISYSTVYNEQFF
NA	TRBJ1-1	NA	TRBV19	CASSRPGASEAFF
few	TRBJ2-1	TRBD2	TRBV28	CASSSPAGGPYEQFF
few	TRBJ2-7	TRBD2	TRBV28	CASLTSGNYYEQYF
NA	TRBJ1-1	NA	TRBV30	CAWSVLGSTEAFF
NA	TRBJ2-7	NA	TRBV19	CASSAPGLQSYEQYF
NA	TRBJ1-5	TRBD1	TRBV9	CASSVTGDQPQHF
NA	TRBJ1-3	NA	TRBV30	CAWSVGGNTIYF